The 21 T cell receptor beta chains below were found in one sample sequenced in a study of T-cell memory formation after mild COVID-19. One entry per CDR3 protein results from TCRdb running MiXCR on the 5' RACE reads. The sample shows around 250,000 distinct CDR3 sequences, just over 15% of them seen only once. Sequencing used PBMCs or a T cell subset sorted from them (not recorded which). These receptors came from an adult woman who had mild COVID-19 (a few samples of this study predate the infection). Cell type and time point are not known.

This rearrangement joins TRBV7-3 to TRBJ1-3; possible D gene TRBD1, 5 bases. Germline CDR1 reads SGHTA; CDR2 reads FQGTGA. The CDR3 is 14 residues long. V lost 6 bases and J lost 2, with 11 bases in between. Here the CDR3 DNA reads TGTGCCAGCAGTCAAGGGGATCCTGGAAACACCATATATTTT. It codes for CASSQGDPGNTIYF.

This rearrangement joins TRBV7-9 to TRBJ1-1, with D possibly TRBD1 on 5 matching bases. V lost 1 base, J lost 0 bases, and 15 bases lay in between. Germline V gene lookup returns CDR1 SEHNR and CDR2 FQNEAQ (reference sequence). The CDR3 is made up of 17 amino acids. The CDR3 nucleotides are TGTGCCAGCAGCTTAGTGAGGGACCTAAAACTGAACACTGAAGCTTTCTTT. Translated: CASSLVRDLKLNTEAFF.

This clonotype was seen repeatedly, ten times or more. V gene TRBV7-2 combines with J gene TRBJ2-3; 10 bases align to TRBD2. Germline V gene data show CDR1 as SGHTA and CDR2 as FQGNSA. With V trimmed by 6 bases and J by 3 bases, 3 bases remained unmatched. CDR3 length: 14 residues. The CDR3 DNA follows: TGTGCCAGCAGGCCGGGACTAGCGACAGATACGCAGTATTTT. It encodes CASRPGLATDTQYF.

The gene calls are TRBV7-2 and TRBJ1-2; 8 bases line up with TRBD1. The V gene end was trimmed by 5 bases and the J gene end by 7 bases; junction bases not matched to a gene: 15. Germline-derived CDR1 and CDR2 are SGHTA and FQGNSA. This CDR3 comprises 16 residues. The CDR3 reads CASSPMGQADLSGYTF. Here the CDR3 DNA reads TGTGCCAGCAGCCCTATGGGACAGGCGGACCTATCTGGCTACACCTTC.

This clonotype appeared a few times. The CDR3 bases are TGTGCCAGCAGTTATCCGACAGGGGCAGGCTCACCCCTCCACTTT. Amino acids: CASSYPTGAGSPLHF. The genes are TRBV6-5 and TRBJ1-6; 8 bases are a match to TRBD1. The CDR3 runs to 15 residues. Unmatched junction bases numbered 8, after V lost 3 bases and J lost 10 bases. CDR1 and CDR2 (germline): MNHEY, SVGAGI.

J is TRBJ2-5 and V is TRBV5-1; no definite D call. Germline V lookup: CDR1 SGHRS, CDR2 YFSETQ. The CDR3 totals 14 residues. The V gene lost 0 bases and the J gene lost 5 bases, with 11 bases spanning the gap. The CDR3 sequence is CASSLVVGVETQYF. DNA for the CDR3: TGCGCCAGCAGCTTGGTGGTGGGTGTGGAGACCCAGTACTTC.

CDR3 in amino acids: CATSDSCGRKGGYNEQFF. The DNA for the CDR3 is TGTGCCACCAGTGATTCGTGCGGGAGGAAAGGAGGATACAATGAGCAGTTCTTC. The rearrangement joins TRBV24-1 to TRBJ2-1, with 8 bases identical to TRBD2. The CDR3 is made up of 18 amino acids. Germline CDR1 KGHDR, CDR2 SFDVKD. The V gene end was trimmed by 2 bases and the J gene end by 4 bases; junction bases not matched to a gene: 12.

This clonotype showed up just a few times. The rearrangement uses TRBV6-6 and TRBJ2-7, with D perhaps TRBD1 (5 bases). Per the germline V gene, CDR1 is MNHNY and CDR2 is SVGAGI (reference sequence). This CDR3 spans 16 amino acids. V lost 2 bases to trimming and J lost 5 bases, with 19 bases between them. The CDR3 reads CASSYQTDPPKDEQYF. CDR3 DNA: TGTGCCAGCAGTTACCAGACAGACCCTCCCAAGGACGAGCAGTACTTC.

This clonotype occurred a few times. The chain has TRBV19 and TRBJ2-1; tentative D call: TRBD2 (5 bases). The CDR3 is 14 residues long. V lost 6 bases and J 0 bases, leaving 9 bases between the germline ends. Looked up from germline, CDR1 is LNHDA and CDR2 is SQIVND (reference sequence). CDR3 nucleotide sequence: TGTGCCAGTAGAGCAGCGGCCTCCTACAATGAGCAGTTCTTC. This encodes CASRAAASYNEQFF.

The chain employs TRBV7-9 and TRBJ2-1; no clear D gene. The CDR3 totals 14 residues. Germline V CDR1 and CDR2: SEHNR, FQNEAQ (reference sequence). Trimming took 5 bases from V and 8 from J, leaving 16 bases between them. The CDR3 sequence is CASSPGLGSDEQFF. DNA for the CDR3: TGTGCCAGCAGCCCTGGGCTGGGATCTGATGAGCAGTTCTTC.

The rearrangement links TRBV7-2 to TRBJ2-2; TRBD1 or TRBD2 may be the D gene (6 bases each). V lost 8 bases to trimming and J lost 1 base, with 23 bases between them. The germline CDR1 and CDR2 sequences are SGHTA and FQGNSA. The CDR3 runs 18 residues. CDR3 DNA: TGTGCCAGCGGTTTTTCCGGGGGCAGGGGACAGAACACCGGGGAGCTGTTTTTT. Its translation is CASGFSGGRGQNTGELFF.

V and J are TRBV12-3 or TRBV12-4 and TRBJ1-2, with 7 bases identical to TRBD1. V lost 6 bases to trimming and J lost 10 bases; unmatched junction nucleotides: 11. This CDR3 region has 13 residues. The CDR3 sequence is CASSPQQGYNYTF. The CDR3 DNA reads as TGTGCCAGCAGCCCTCAACAGGGGTATAACTACACCTTC.

The chain employs TRBV5-4 and TRBJ2-1; 9 bases are shared with TRBD1. The CDR3 consists of 14 residues. Germline CDR1 is SGHNT and CDR2 is YYREEE (reference sequence). The trim removed 5 bases at V and 10 bases at J, leaving 10 bases unmatched. The CDR3 DNA follows: TGTGCCAGCAGTCCGGAGGGACAGGGCAGGGAGCAGTTCTTC. Its protein product is CASSPEGQGREQFF.

This clonotype was detected a few times. This rearrangement joins TRBV3-1 to TRBJ1-6; 7 bases are a match to TRBD1. CDR3 length equals 15 residues. Losses at the gene ends were 4 bases for V and 10 bases for J; bases not matched to a gene: 10. Germline V gives CDR1 LGHDT, CDR2 YNNKEL (reference sequence). Written as DNA, the CDR3 is TGTGCCAGCAGCCCGAGGACAGGCGGAAGATCACCCCTCCACTTT. Its protein product is CASSPRTGGRSPLHF.

V usage is TRBV3-1 and J usage is TRBJ2-3; 10 nucleotides match TRBD2. Germline V gene data show CDR1 as LGHDT and CDR2 as YNNKEL (reference sequence). The CDR3 extends over 17 amino acids. V lost 0 bases and J lost 5; bases outside the gene matches: 8. CDR3 loop: CASSQDPSGGAQDTQYF. DNA of the CDR3: TGTGCCAGCAGCCAAGATCCCAGCGGGGGGGCCCAAGATACGCAGTATTTT.

The chain combines TRBV5-4 with TRBJ2-2; 7 bases map to TRBD1. This CDR3 has 14 amino acids. Germline loops: CDR1 SGHNT, CDR2 YYREEE (reference sequence). The V segment lost 7 bases and the J segment 0 bases; nucleotides outside the gene matches: 3. CDR3 residues: CASFQGANTGELFF. The CDR3 DNA is TGTGCCAGCTTCCAGGGGGCGAACACCGGGGAGCTGTTTTTT.

This clonotype showed up just a few times. V is TRBV19 and J is TRBJ2-3; D might be TRBD1 or TRBD2, each matching 6 bases. Between the trimmed V and J ends, which lost 5 bases and 1 base, there was a span of 19 bases. The CDR3 is 17 amino acids. Germline CDR1 and CDR2: LNHDA and SQIVND (reference sequence). The CDR3: CASSPSRGGGRTDTQYF. CDR3 coding DNA: TGTGCCAGTAGTCCATCCAGGGGTGGGGGGCGCACAGATACGCAGTATTTT.

The chain recombines TRBV5-1 with TRBJ1-2; TRBD1 matches at 8 bases. This CDR3 is 13 amino acids long. Trimming took 7 bases from V and 3 from J; bases not matched to a gene: 5. Looked up from germline, CDR1 is SGHRS and CDR2 is YFSETQ. The CDR3 DNA reads as TGCGCCAGCGCCATGGGACAGGACTATGGCTACACCTTC. Its translation: CASAMGQDYGYTF.

This chain uses TRBV5-4 with TRBJ1-2; 7 positions match TRBD1. The V and J ends lost 4 bases and 7 bases, in that order; junction bases with no gene match: 7. The CDR3 is 13 amino acids. Looked up from germline, CDR1 is SGHNT and CDR2 is YYREEE (reference sequence). This CDR3 reads CASSLTGTSGYTF. The DNA for the CDR3 is TGTGCCAGCAGCCTGACAGGGACCTCTGGCTACACCTTC.

The chain links TRBV10-3 to TRBJ2-1; the D is unclear. V lost 7 bases and J lost 8, with 9 bases in between. Germline V gene lookup returns CDR1 ENHRY and CDR2 SYGVKD. The CDR3 sequence is 11 residues long. CDR3 bases: TGTGCCATCACGGCCGGGTATGAGCAGTTCTTC. This encodes CAITAGYEQFF.

The J gene is TRBJ1-2, the V gene TRBV25-1; D is undetermined. The V gene lost 1 base and the J gene lost 5 bases, with 14 bases spanning the gap. The CDR3 runs 15 residues. The germline V gene encodes CDR1 MGHDK and CDR2 SYGVNS. CDR3: CASSESPGNGYGYTF. The CDR3 DNA follows: TGTGCCAGCAGTGAATCCCCGGGGAACGGTTATGGCTACACCTTC.